Listed here is a single T cell receptor beta chain. The CDR3 totals 18 residues. With V trimmed by 2 bases and J by 2 bases, 10 bases remained unmatched. Germline V lookup: CDR1 ENHRY, CDR2 SYGVKD. TCRdb keeps only in-frame clones here, not all; method: immunoSEQ multiplex PCR. The data show under 450,000 clones, roughly nine tenths seen once. The data are from a study of blood T cell repertoires in COVID-19. Cohorts were determined from participant-reported clinical history. The chain combines TRBV10-3 with TRBJ2-2, with 8 bases identical to TRBD1. The receptor was isolated from a middle-aged woman who had been exposed to COVID-19. The material sequenced was PBMCs or T cells enriched from blood (not recorded which). CDR3 protein: CAISEPGQGWGNTGELFF. In DNA, the CDR3 is TGTGCCATCAGTGAGCCCGGACAGGGATGGGGTAACACCGGGGAGCTGTTTTTT.